This entry lists 10 T cell receptor beta chains sequenced from one sample in a study of blood T cell repertoires in COVID-19. Data came from immunoSEQ multiplex PCR; TCRdb stores just in-frame clones and leaves some out. Among 350,000 or so clones listed, about 90% were seen once. Sequencing was done on a sample of PBMCs or T cells enriched from blood (not recorded which). These receptors all come from a woman in her thirties who had been exposed to COVID-19.

This clone occurred once. DNA for the CDR3: TGTGCCAGCAGTTTCCCCTTTGCCTCCACAAGCGAGCAGTACTTC. Translation: CASSFPFASTSEQYF. The genes are TRBV28 and TRBJ2-7; no clear D gene. The CDR3 contains 15 residues. V lost 3 bases and J lost 6, with 18 bases in between. The V gene's germline CDR1 is MDHEN and CDR2 SYDVKM.

The V call is TRBV7-3, the J call TRBJ2-3; 8 nucleotides line up with TRBD1. From germline, CDR1 is SGHTA and CDR2 FQGTGA. Trimming at V came to 2 bases and at J to 6 bases, leaving 1 base not matched to a gene. The CDR3 is 13 amino acids. The CDR3 sequence is CASSLGQGDTQYF. The CDR3 bases are TGTGCCAGCAGCTTAGGACAGGGTGATACGCAGTATTTT.

The chain recombines TRBV28 with TRBJ1-2; D is perhaps TRBD1 (6 bases). This CDR3 is built from 14 residues. Germline CDR1 is MDHEN and CDR2 is SYDVKM. Trimming pared 8 bases from V and 4 bases from J, leaving 17 bases between. The CDR3 reads CASALQGHTYGYTF. In nucleotides, the CDR3 is TGTGCCAGCGCCCTCCAGGGACATACCTATGGCTACACCTTC.

V is TRBV18 and J is TRBJ1-5; 8 bases are shared with TRBD1. This CDR3 spans 17 amino acids. In germline, CDR1 is KGHSH, CDR2 LQKENI. V was pared by 2 bases and J by 0 bases, with 6 bases of the junction left unmatched. The CDR3 DNA reads TGTGCCAGCTCACCAATGGACAGGGCCTATAGCAATCAGCCCCAGCATTTT. It is translated as CASSPMDRAYSNQPQHF.

A remark on this clone: Other DNA sequences within the sample encode an identical CDR3. The CDR3 reads CASSFLGQPQHF. The CDR3 DNA reads as TGTGCCAGCAGTTTCCTGGGCCAGCCCCAGCATTTT. The chain carries TRBV27 and TRBJ1-5; the D is unclear. The germline CDR1 and CDR2 sequences are MNHEY and SMNVEV (reference sequence). V lost 3 bases and J 7 bases, leaving 7 bases between the germline ends. The CDR3 has 12 residues.

V and J are TRBV28 and TRBJ2-1, with D maybe TRBD1 (5 bases). In germline, CDR1 is MDHEN, CDR2 SYDVKM. This CDR3 spans 14 amino acids. V was pared by 7 bases and J by 0 bases, with 10 bases between. CDR3 residues: CASTTASSYNEQFF. For the CDR3, the DNA is TGTGCCAGCACGACAGCGAGCTCCTACAATGAGCAGTTCTTC. The variable domain in full, completed from reference TRBV28 and TRBJ2-1, reads DVKVTQSSRYLVKRTGEKVFLECVQDMDHENMFWYRQDPGLGLRLIYFSYDVKMKEKGDIPEGYSVSREKKERFSLILESASTNQTSMYLCASTTASSYNEQFFGPGTRLTVL.

This clone was found a few times. This CDR3 is CAWSVRKGRYDEQYF. The CDR3 nucleotides read TGTGCCTGGAGTGTACGAAAAGGGAGGTACGACGAGCAGTACTTC. The chain has TRBV30 and TRBJ2-7; D is perhaps TRBD2 (6 bases). This CDR3 comprises 15 residues. Trimming removed 0 bases from V and 5 bases from J, with 17 bases in between. Germline CDR1 and CDR2: GTSNPN and SVGIG (reference sequence).

The V gene is TRBV12-5, the J gene TRBJ2-7, with D possibly TRBD2 on 7 matching bases. The CDR3 spans 15 residues. The V gene's germline CDR1 is LGHNT and CDR2 FRNRAP. V dropped 11 bases and J dropped 2 bases, with 22 bases sitting between them. As DNA, the CDR3 is TGTGCTTCGAAAGGGGGGGCGGGATGGACCTACGAGCAGTACTTC. Its translation: CASKGGAGWTYEQYF.

This clone was recorded once. The chain combines TRBV5-1 with TRBJ1-1; D is ambiguous. Germline V CDR1 and CDR2: SGHRS, YFSETQ. The CDR3 has 15 amino acids. V lost 2 bases, J lost 5 bases, and 16 bases lay in between. CDR3 amino acids: CASSFRLPGSTEAFF. DNA of the CDR3: TGCGCCAGCAGCTTCAGATTACCCGGGTCTACTGAAGCTTTCTTT.

V is TRBV27 and J is TRBJ1-6; a weak D match, TRBD1 (6 bases). V lost 3 bases and J 6 bases, leaving 27 bases between the germline ends. Germline-derived CDR1 and CDR2 are MNHEY and SMNVEV (reference sequence). The CDR3 consists of 20 residues. The CDR3: CASSFMQIPGQQGPNSPLHF. The CDR3 DNA is TGTGCCAGCAGTTTTATGCAGATTCCGGGACAACAAGGGCCTAATTCACCCCTCCACTTT.